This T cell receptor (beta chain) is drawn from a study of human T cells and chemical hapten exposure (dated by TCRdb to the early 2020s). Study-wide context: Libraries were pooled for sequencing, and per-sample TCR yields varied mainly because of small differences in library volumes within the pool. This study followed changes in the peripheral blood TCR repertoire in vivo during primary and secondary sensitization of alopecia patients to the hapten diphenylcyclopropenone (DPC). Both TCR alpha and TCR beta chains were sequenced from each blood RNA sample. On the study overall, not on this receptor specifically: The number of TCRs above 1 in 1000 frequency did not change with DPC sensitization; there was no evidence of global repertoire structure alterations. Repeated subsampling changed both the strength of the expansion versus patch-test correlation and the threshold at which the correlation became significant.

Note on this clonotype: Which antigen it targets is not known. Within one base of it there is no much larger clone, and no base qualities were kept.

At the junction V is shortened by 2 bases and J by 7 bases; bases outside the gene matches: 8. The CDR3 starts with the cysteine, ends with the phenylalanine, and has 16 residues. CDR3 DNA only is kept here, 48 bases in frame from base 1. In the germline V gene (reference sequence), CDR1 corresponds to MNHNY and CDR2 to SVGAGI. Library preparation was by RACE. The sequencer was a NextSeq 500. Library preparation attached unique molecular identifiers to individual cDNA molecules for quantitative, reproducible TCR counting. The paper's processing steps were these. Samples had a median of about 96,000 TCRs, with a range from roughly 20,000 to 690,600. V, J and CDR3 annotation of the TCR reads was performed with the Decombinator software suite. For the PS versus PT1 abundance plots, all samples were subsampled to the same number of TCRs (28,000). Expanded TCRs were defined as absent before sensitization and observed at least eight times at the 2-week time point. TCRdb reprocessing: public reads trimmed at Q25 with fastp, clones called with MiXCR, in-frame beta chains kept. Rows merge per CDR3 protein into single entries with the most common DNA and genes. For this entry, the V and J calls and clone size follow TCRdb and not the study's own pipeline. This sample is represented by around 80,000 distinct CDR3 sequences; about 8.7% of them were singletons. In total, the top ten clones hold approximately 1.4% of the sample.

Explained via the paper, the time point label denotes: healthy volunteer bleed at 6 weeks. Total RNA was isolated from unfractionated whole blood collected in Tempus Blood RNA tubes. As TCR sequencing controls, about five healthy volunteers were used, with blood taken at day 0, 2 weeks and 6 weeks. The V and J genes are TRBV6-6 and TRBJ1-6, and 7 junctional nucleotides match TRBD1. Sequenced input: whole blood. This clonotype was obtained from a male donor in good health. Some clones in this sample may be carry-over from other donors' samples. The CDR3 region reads CASSYTPGQLNSPLHF. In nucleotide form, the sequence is TGTGCCAGCAGTTACACTCCGGGACAGCTCAATTCACCCCTCCACTTT.